This TCR beta chain appears in the sequencing data of a study of CD8+ T cells in alopecia areata. Study overall: Tofacitinib lasted 6 to 18 months, then 6 months off drug.

Study outcomes and limitations: For lesional scalp, especially alopecia totalis/universalis, clonality was higher than in normal scalp.

In its sample, this clone was seen a few times. Its antigen remains unknown. Lesional scalp punch biopsies and peripheral blood were collected from alopecia areata patients. Sorting of PBMCs yielded the CD4+ and CD8+ T cells. Sequencing templates came from extracted RNA that was reverse transcribed into cDNA. Clones were sequenced by immunoSEQ multiplex PCR, and TCRdb holds only the in-frame ones, with some missing. The sample has 110,000 or so clones; more than 30% are singletons. V lost 10 bases and J 7 bases, leaving 22 bases between the germline ends. The CDR3 extends over 14 amino acids. Germline V gene data show CDR1 as MDHEN and CDR2 as SYDVKM.

This receptor was obtained from a human donor with alopecia areata. The V gene is TRBV28, the J gene TRBJ1-2; D possibly corresponds to TRBD1 (5 bases). Sequencing was carried out using CD4+ T cells sorted from blood. CDR3 DNA sequence: TGTGCCACCGTGGATGGGGCAAGGAAGGGTGGCTACACCTTC. This codes for CATVDGARKGGYTF.